This TCR beta chain was documented in a study of T cell responses to AZD1222 COVID-19 vaccine. The germline V gene has CDR1 KGHSH and CDR2 LQKENI. V gave up 3 bases and J gave up 1 base, with 9 bases separating them. The CDR3 runs 14 residues. Sequencing was performed with immunoSEQ multiplex PCR; in TCRdb, only in-frame clones are kept and a portion is missing. The repertoire includes around 130,000 clones, around 90% of them detected once, and 4% to 4.5% sits in the top ten. A note on this clone: The antigen is undetermined.

General observations from the study: Sampled repertoires all dated from after the peak T cell response. Only five to seven individuals given AZD1222 were seropositive at baseline.

This receptor was taken from an adult who received the MenACWY meningococcal vaccine as a control. The V call is TRBV18, the J call TRBJ1-1; TRBD1 is a possible D gene (5 bases). The sequences come from peripheral blood, collected 28 days after the second dose of the MenACWY control vaccine. The CDR3: CASSPRDANTEAFF. The CDR3 bases are TGTGCCAGCTCACCCCGGGACGCGAACACTGAAGCTTTCTTT.